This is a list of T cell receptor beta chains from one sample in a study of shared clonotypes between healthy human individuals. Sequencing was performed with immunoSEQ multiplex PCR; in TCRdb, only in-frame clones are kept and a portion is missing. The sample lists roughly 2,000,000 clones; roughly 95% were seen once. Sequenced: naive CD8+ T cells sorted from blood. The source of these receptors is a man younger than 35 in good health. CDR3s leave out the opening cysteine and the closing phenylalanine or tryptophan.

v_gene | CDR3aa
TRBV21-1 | ASSNYEQHYEQY
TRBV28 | ASTQDYNSPLH
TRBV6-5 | ASSETSGVSYEQY
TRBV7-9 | ASSLGISTDTQY
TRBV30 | AWGRQGGEAF
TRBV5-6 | ASSLGQGVETQY
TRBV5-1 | ASSEQAYNSPLH
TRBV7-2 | ASSPLASSGANVLT
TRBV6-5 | ASSYSGAQETQY
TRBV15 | ATSREFVGSGANVLT
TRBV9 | ASSVRDGNYNEQF
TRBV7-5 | ARSPSLGRAGRGSYNSPLH
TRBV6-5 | ASSYSSVGIQETQY
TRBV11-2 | ASSLGRGGKETQY
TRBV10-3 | AISDPERGTIY
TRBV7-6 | ASSLNVAGKETQY
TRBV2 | ASSRLAGGAYNEQF
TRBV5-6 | ASSQGLLNSGNTIY
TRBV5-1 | ASSWGDYTEAF
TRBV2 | ASSPLAVTGETQY
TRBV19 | ASSPGSQANEKLF
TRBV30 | AWGQTGKGTEAF
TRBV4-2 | ASSQDSGVGTEAF
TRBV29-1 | SIRGTPNYEQY
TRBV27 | ASSLTGMAISEQY
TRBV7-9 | ASSSLAGGPTETQY
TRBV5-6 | ASSFGQGNTEAF
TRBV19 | ASSIGSGSYEQY
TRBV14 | ASSQVHRGTLELF
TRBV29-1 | SAQGRDFYEQY
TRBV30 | ATSAGELF
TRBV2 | ASSDIGTGATYEQY
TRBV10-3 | AISEGTGPREQY
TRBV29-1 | SAVGTVYGYT
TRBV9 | ASSVGDYSTDTQY
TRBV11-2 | ASSPKAVDTEAF
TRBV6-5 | ASSYLGVDTQY
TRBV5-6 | ASSPSPRDNSPLH
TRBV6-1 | ASSAGPEYEQY
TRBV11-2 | ASSLGTSGTYEQY
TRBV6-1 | ASSEGQGVDTIY
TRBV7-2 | ASSSSQLEQF
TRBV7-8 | ASRTGTGWNQPQH
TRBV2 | ASRGVAGGADTQY
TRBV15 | ATSRDDLTGSGYT
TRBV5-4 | ASTLAGGPDTQY
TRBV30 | AWSVVSFGELF
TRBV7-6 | ASSLEATGGSGANVLT
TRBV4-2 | ASSQVAGGPNIQY
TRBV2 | ASSEATGGFTDTQY
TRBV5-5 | ASSPGVRTYEQY
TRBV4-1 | ASSQGTGLAYEQY
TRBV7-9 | ASSPWDRGYEQY
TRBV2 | ASSEGPGELF
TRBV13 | ASSLGGAGNTIY
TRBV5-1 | ASSLGAGTASYEQY
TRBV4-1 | ASSQDPGLIAINEQF
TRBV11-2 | ASSLDNLREGLNEQF
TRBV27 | ASSLSAGTPHETQY
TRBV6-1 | ASSSNYNEQF